These 25 T cell receptor beta chains share one sample of origin, sequenced in a study of T-cell reconstitution after alpha-beta-depleted transplantation in children. TCRbeta library construction was performed incorporating unique molecular identifiers. MiXCR was run by TCRdb on the PCR reads, yielding one entry per CDR3 protein. The sample consists of around 670,000 distinct CDR3 sequences, 10% to 15% of them appearing once. Source: PBMCs, taken before TCRalphabeta/CD19-depleted stem cell transplant. These receptors were obtained from a girl aged 2 to 10 with congenital amegakaryocytic thrombocytopenia, due to receive a stem cell transplant.

There are many counts of this clonotype. The rearrangement joins TRBV20-1 to TRBJ2-2, with 7 bases that match TRBD2. The CDR3 has 12 amino acids. In germline, CDR1 is DFQATT, CDR2 SNEGSKA (reference sequence). V gave up 5 bases and J gave up 4 bases; unmatched junction bases: 1. The CDR3 DNA follows: TGCAGTGCTGGGAGGGGCACCGGGGAGCTGTTTTTT. Protein product: CSAGRGTGELFF.

In this sample, this clonotype turned up many times. The V call is TRBV28, the J call TRBJ2-7, with D hard to call. V lost 8 bases and J 1 base, leaving 21 bases between the germline ends. Germline CDR1 and CDR2: MDHEN and SYDVKM. The CDR3 spans 16 residues. The CDR3 loop reads CASRPPRTPPSYEQYF. CDR3 coding DNA: TGTGCCAGCCGACCTCCGCGTACCCCACCGTCCTACGAGCAGTACTTC.

The rearrangement joins TRBV5-1 to TRBJ2-7, with D maybe TRBD2 (6 bases). This CDR3 has 16 residues. V dropped 3 bases and J dropped 2 bases, with 18 bases sitting between them. Germline V gene lookup returns CDR1 SGHRS and CDR2 YFSETQ. In DNA form, the CDR3 reads TGCGCCAGCAGCTCTCCCAGCGGCTCGGGGGCCTACGAGCAGTACTTC. This sequence encodes CASSSPSGSGAYEQYF.

The gene calls are TRBV6-5 and TRBJ1-2; no clear D. Looked up from germline, CDR1 is MNHEY and CDR2 is SVGAGI. This CDR3 has 12 amino acids. Trimming cost V 10 bases and J 2 bases, with 11 bases left between them. CDR3 sequence reads: CATRKVNYGYTF. The CDR3 DNA is TGTGCCACCCGTAAAGTAAACTATGGCTACACCTTC.

This clonotype occurred many times. V is TRBV20-1 and J is TRBJ1-2; perhaps TRBD1 as D (6 bases). Between the trimmed V and J ends, which lost 0 bases and 4 bases, there was a span of 15 bases. The CDR3 is 15 residues long. Germline CDR1 DFQATT, CDR2 SNEGSKA (reference sequence). This CDR3 is CSARDGGAIGYGYTF. DNA of the CDR3: TGCAGTGCTAGAGATGGGGGGGCTATTGGCTATGGCTACACCTTC.

This clonotype came up a few times. The chain recombines TRBV14 with TRBJ1-3; no firm D call. This CDR3 is 14 amino acids long. Germline CDR1 is SGHDN and CDR2 is FVKESK. V gave up 4 bases and J gave up 8 bases, with 15 bases separating them. The CDR3 protein is CASSLLGPADTIYF. As DNA, the CDR3 is TGTGCCAGCAGCCTCCTAGGTCCGGCGGACACCATATATTTT.

This clonotype has just a few counts. CDR3 DNA sequence: TGCGCCAGCAGCTTCTTCGGTAAAGAGACCCAGTACTTC. It yields the protein CASSFFGKETQYF. The gene calls are TRBV5-1 and TRBJ2-5, with D hard to call. The CDR3 sequence is 13 residues long. Germline V gene lookup returns CDR1 SGHRS and CDR2 YFSETQ. The V gene lost 2 bases and the J gene lost 3 bases, with 8 bases spanning the gap.

This clonotype has only a few counts. This chain uses TRBV15 with TRBJ2-1; D perhaps matches TRBD1 (5 bases). This CDR3 region has 16 residues. Germline V gene sequence: CDR1 LNHNV, CDR2 YYDKDF (reference sequence). With 0 bases removed from V and 8 bases from J, the gap between germline ends came to 17 bases. The CDR3 DNA is TGTGCCACCAGCAGAGATATCCAGGGTCAAGGCGATGAGCAGTTCTTC. Protein sequence: CATSRDIQGQGDEQFF.

This clonotype was detected ten times or more. The chain combines TRBV20-1 with TRBJ2-3; D not resolved. V dropped 6 bases and J dropped 4 bases, with 17 bases sitting between them. CDR1 and CDR2 from the germline V gene are DFQATT and SNEGSKA (reference sequence). The CDR3 contains 14 residues. This CDR3 reads CSARPRARPDTQYF. The CDR3 bases are TGCAGTGCCCGGCCCCGAGCTCGACCAGATACGCAGTATTTT.

This clonotype has a count of ten or more. This rearrangement joins TRBV20-1 to TRBJ2-7, with 9 bases identical to TRBD2. After removal of 0 bases from V and 6 bases from J, the junction contained 6 bases not matched to a gene. The CDR3 contains 14 residues. Germline values: CDR1 DFQATT, CDR2 SNEGSKA (reference sequence). CDR3 nucleotide sequence: TGCAGTGCTAGAGAAGCACTAGCGGGCCCCGAGCAGTACTTC. Translation gives CSAREALAGPEQYF.

This clonotype has ten or more counts. This chain connects TRBV6-6 to TRBJ2-4, with D tentatively TRBD2 (5 bases). This CDR3 region has 12 residues. Per germline, CDR1 MNHNY and CDR2 SVGAGI (reference sequence). V lost 7 bases to trimming and J lost 8 bases, with 12 bases between them. CDR3 in amino acids: CASTLGVDIQYF. The CDR3 DNA sequence: TGTGCCAGCACCCTGGGAGTTGACATTCAGTACTTC.

This clonotype was seen a handful of times. The chain couples TRBV5-8 to TRBJ2-1; 10 bases map to TRBD2. V trimming: 0 bases; J trimming: 9 bases; junction bases outside the gene matches: 6. Looked up from germline, CDR1 is SGHTS and CDR2 is YDEGEE. This CDR3 is built from 15 residues. The CDR3 here is CASSLALAGVGEQFF. The CDR3 DNA reads as TGTGCCAGCAGCTTGGCGCTAGCGGGAGTTGGTGAGCAGTTCTTC.

This clonotype has a count of ten or more. The rearrangement uses TRBV29-1 and TRBJ2-2; unclear D gene. Per germline, CDR1 SQVTM and CDR2 ANQGSEA. The V gene lost 3 bases and the J gene lost 1 base, with 6 bases spanning the gap. The CDR3 totals 13 residues. The CDR3 loop reads CSVEMENTGELFF. Written as DNA, the CDR3 is TGCAGCGTTGAGATGGAGAACACCGGGGAGCTGTTTTTT.

On this clonotype itself: A read error may explain this, as a much larger clone is one base away. The CDR3 loop is CTSSFPDIGLYNEQFF. CDR3 sequence (DNA): TGCACCAGCAGCTTCCCCGATATTGGGCTTTACAATGAGCAGTTCTTC. The chain has TRBV5-1 and TRBJ2-1; D is undetermined. The CDR3 covers 16 residues. Germline V gene sequence: CDR1 SGHRS, CDR2 YFSETQ.

This rearrangement joins TRBV5-1 to TRBJ2-7, with 11 bases aligning to TRBD2. The CDR3 spans 18 residues. CDR1 is SGHRS and CDR2 is YFSETQ in the germline V gene. V was pared by 0 bases and J by 5 bases, with 13 bases of the junction left unmatched. CDR3 DNA: TGCGCCAGCAGCTTGGCCAGTTATAGCGGGAGGGAACGAGACGAGCAGTACTTC. Translating it yields CASSLASYSGRERDEQYF.

The chain carries TRBV5-1 and TRBJ2-2, with unresolved D. From germline, CDR1 is SGHRS and CDR2 YFSETQ. Trimming removed 4 bases at V and 4 bases at J, with 14 bases between. The CDR3 runs 15 residues. The CDR3 bases are TGCGCCAGCAGCCCAAGGTTGGACGCCACCGGGGAGCTGTTTTTT. This translates into CASSPRLDATGELFF.

The rearrangement links TRBV7-2 to TRBJ2-5; 9 positions match TRBD2. V lost 6 bases, J lost 2 bases, and 4 bases stayed unmatched. Germline V gene sequence: CDR1 SGHTA, CDR2 FQGNSA. This CDR3 contains 14 residues. CDR3 region: CASRPGLAQETQYF. The CDR3 DNA is TGTGCCAGCAGACCGGGACTAGCACAAGAGACCCAGTACTTC.

This clonotype came up many times. An end of the junction does not agree with germline; a read error may underlie this. The V gene is TRBV12-3 or TRBV12-4, the J gene TRBJ2-3, with D perhaps matching TRBD2 (6 bases). The CDR3 spans 14 residues. In nucleotides, the CDR3 is TGTGCCAGCAGCTTAGCGGCCAGCACAGATACGCAGTATTTT. This gives the protein CASSLAASTDTQYF.

The J gene is TRBJ2-7, the V gene TRBV5-6; tentative D call: TRBD1 (5 bases). This CDR3 spans 15 amino acids. Trimming took 5 bases from V and 2 from J, leaving 17 bases between them. Germline V gives CDR1 SGHDT, CDR2 YYEEEE. The CDR3 DNA sequence: TGTGCCAGCAGTCCATTGCCACAGGCCACCTACGAGCAGTACTTC. This codes for CASSPLPQATYEQYF.

The gene calls are TRBV5-1 and TRBJ2-1; possible D gene TRBD1, 6 bases. CDR1 SGHRS and CDR2 YFSETQ come from the germline V gene. The CDR3 covers 16 residues. Trimming shortened V by 4 bases and J by 2 bases, and 16 bases separated the two germline ends. The CDR3 region is CASSPQDRGPYNEQFF. CDR3 nucleotides: TGCGCCAGCAGCCCCCAGGACAGAGGGCCCTACAATGAGCAGTTCTTC. The variable domain in full, completed from reference TRBV5-1 and TRBJ2-1, reads KAGVTQTPRYLIKTRGQQVTLSCSPISGHRSVSWYQQTPGQGLQFLFEYFSETQRNKGNFPGRFSGRQFSNSRSEMNVSTLELGDSALYLCASSPQDRGPYNEQFFGPGTRLTVL.

This clonotype has only a few counts. The DNA for the CDR3 is TGTGCCAGCAGCTCAGGCGGTAGCTGGGATACGCAGTATTTT. It yields the protein CASSSGGSWDTQYF. The chain employs TRBV13 and TRBJ2-3; no clear D. Looked up from germline, CDR1 is PRHDT and CDR2 is FYEKMQ (reference sequence). There are 14 residues in the CDR3. V shed 4 bases and J shed 6 bases, with 14 bases lying between them.

This clonotype has only one observation. This chain links TRBV27 with TRBJ2-5; D is undetermined. With 5 bases removed from V and 3 bases from J, the gap between germline ends came to 16 bases. CDR3 length: 15 amino acids. Germline V gene data show CDR1 as MNHEY and CDR2 as SMNVEV (reference sequence). DNA for the CDR3: TGTGCCAGCAGTCTCGACTTCTTTCGCAAAGAGACCCAGTACTTC. Amino acid sequence: CASSLDFFRKETQYF.

The chain carries TRBV2 and TRBJ2-5; 8 bases align to TRBD2. CDR1 and CDR2 from the germline V gene are SNHLY and FYNNEI. The V and J ends lost 8 bases and 5 bases, in that order; junction bases with no gene match: 7. The CDR3 is 13 amino acids. The CDR3 loop reads CASASGWRETQYF. CDR3 nucleotide sequence: TGTGCCAGCGCTAGCGGGTGGCGGGAGACCCAGTACTTC.

This clonotype has a handful of counts. The gene calls are TRBV12-3 or TRBV12-4 and TRBJ2-7; the match to TRBD2 covers 8 bases. V shed 0 bases and J 3 bases; nucleotides not matched to a gene: 7. The CDR3 spans 16 residues. The CDR3 sequence is CASSLASVSGIYEQYF. The CDR3 DNA reads TGTGCCAGCAGTTTAGCGTCGGTTAGCGGGATCTACGAGCAGTACTTC.

This clonotype was detected many times. The V and J genes are TRBV20-1 and TRBJ2-5, with D maybe TRBD2 (6 bases). CDR1 is DFQATT and CDR2 is SNEGSKA in the germline V gene (reference sequence). V dropped 0 bases and J dropped 12 bases, with 35 bases sitting between them. This CDR3 is built from 19 residues. CDR3 sequence: CSARDQSANRYGKGTPEYF. For the CDR3, the DNA is TGCAGTGCTAGAGACCAAAGTGCGAACCGTTACGGTAAAGGGACTCCGGAGTACTTC.